The rows below give T cell receptor beta chains drawn from one sample of a study of CD8 T cells in ankylosing spondylitis. TCRdb itself ran the 5' RACE reads through MiXCR, one entry per CDR3 protein. This table has around 770,000 distinct CDR3 sequences, roughly 19% appearing once. What was sequenced was blood, either unsorted or a sorted T cell fraction (not recorded which). Source of these receptors: a male donor with ankylosing spondylitis. CDR3s include the opening cysteine and the closing phenylalanine or tryptophan. Fields, in order: D gene, J gene, clone size, V gene, CDR3 protein, CDR3 DNA. A D gene is named only where the DNA matches it firmly. Expanded clones are given a class, and other clones once, few, many or no size at all.

D gene: TRBD2
J gene: TRBJ2-3
clone size: -
V gene: TRBV9
CDR3 protein: CASSGRGVHTDTQYF
CDR3 DNA: TGTGCCAGCAGCGGGCGGGGGGTCCACACAGATACGCAGTATTTT

D gene: TRBD1
J gene: TRBJ2-7
clone size: -
V gene: TRBV27
CDR3 protein: CASSFGTGEGEQYF
CDR3 DNA: TGTGCCAGCAGTTTTGGGACAGGGGAAGGTGAGCAGTACTTC

D gene: -
J gene: TRBJ1-6
clone size: few
V gene: TRBV5-1
CDR3 protein: CASSLGSGVNSPLHF
CDR3 DNA: TGCGCCAGCAGCTTGGGGAGCGGGGTTAATTCACCCCTCCACTTT

D gene: TRBD1
J gene: TRBJ1-1
clone size: few
V gene: TRBV6-1
CDR3 protein: CASSTQGDTEAFF
CDR3 DNA: TGTGCCAGCAGTACACAGGGGGACACTGAAGCTTTCTTT

D gene: -
J gene: TRBJ2-7
clone size: -
V gene: TRBV19
CDR3 protein: CASSSSDLSYEQYF
CDR3 DNA: TGTGCCAGTAGTTCCAGCGACCTATCCTACGAGCAGTACTTC

D gene: TRBD2
J gene: TRBJ2-3
clone size: -
V gene: TRBV7-9
CDR3 protein: CASSPFAGVITDTQYF
CDR3 DNA: TGTGCCAGCAGCCCCTTTGCGGGAGTGATCACAGATACGCAGTATTTT

D gene: -
J gene: TRBJ1-3
clone size: -
V gene: TRBV12-3/TRBV12-4
CDR3 protein: CASSFFGAGNTIYF
CDR3 DNA: TGTGCCAGCAGTTTTTTTGGTGCGGGAAACACCATATATTTT

D gene: -
J gene: TRBJ2-3
clone size: -
V gene: TRBV7-9
CDR3 protein: CASSPWTVPDTDTQYF
CDR3 DNA: TGTGCCAGCAGCCCTTGGACCGTACCCGACACAGATACGCAGTATTTT

D gene: TRBD2
J gene: TRBJ2-1
clone size: few
V gene: TRBV28
CDR3 protein: CASSLLGTSGSGRTFF
CDR3 DNA: TGTGCCAGCAGTTTATTGGGGACTAGCGGGAGTGGGCGAACGTTCTTC

D gene: -
J gene: TRBJ2-7
clone size: few
V gene: TRBV6-2/TRBV6-3
CDR3 protein: CASSYSMGYEQYF
CDR3 DNA: TGTGCCAGCAGTTACTCGATGGGCTACGAGCAGTACTTC

D gene: TRBD1
J gene: TRBJ2-5
clone size: -
V gene: TRBV6-9
CDR3 protein: CASSQNRGQSETQYF
CDR3 DNA: TGTGCCAGCAGTCAGAACAGGGGGCAGTCGGAGACCCAGTACTTC

D gene: TRBD2
J gene: TRBJ2-3
clone size: few
V gene: TRBV4-1
CDR3 protein: CASSRGTSGTTRADTQYF
CDR3 DNA: TGCGCCAGCAGCCGGGGGACTAGCGGGACCACTCGTGCAGATACGCAGTATTTT

D gene: TRBD1
J gene: TRBJ2-5
clone size: -
V gene: TRBV11-2
CDR3 protein: CASSLRGNRGQETQYF
CDR3 DNA: TGTGCCAGCAGCCTGAGGGGGAACAGGGGACAAGAGACCCAGTACTTC

D gene: TRBD2
J gene: TRBJ2-1
clone size: many
V gene: TRBV20-1
CDR3 protein: CSASGGTSGYNEQFF
CDR3 DNA: TGCAGTGCTAGTGGAGGGACTAGCGGATACAATGAGCAGTTCTTC

D gene: -
J gene: TRBJ1-1
clone size: once
V gene: TRBV5-1
CDR3 protein: CASSLPSPGDTEAFF
CDR3 DNA: TGCGCCAGCAGCTTACCATCTCCAGGGGACACTGAAGCTTTCTTT

D gene: -
J gene: TRBJ2-3
clone size: few
V gene: TRBV7-9
CDR3 protein: CASSQWDLASTDTQYF
CDR3 DNA: TGTGCCAGCAGCCAATGGGACCTGGCTAGCACAGATACGCAGTATTTT

D gene: TRBD2
J gene: TRBJ2-4
clone size: few
V gene: TRBV9
CDR3 protein: CASSVGRGRGLEAKNIQYF
CDR3 DNA: TGTGCCAGCAGCGTAGGGCGCGGGAGGGGATTGGAGGCCAAAAACATTCAGTACTTC

D gene: -
J gene: TRBJ2-7
clone size: -
V gene: TRBV20-1
CDR3 protein: CSARDRTGGGTGEQYF
CDR3 DNA: TGCAGTGCTAGAGATCGTACCGGGGGCGGGACGGGCGAGCAGTACTTC

D gene: TRBD2
J gene: TRBJ2-7
clone size: -
V gene: TRBV5-6
CDR3 protein: CASSSIRLASYEQYF
CDR3 DNA: TGTGCCAGCAGCTCGATTCGACTAGCCTCCTACGAGCAGTACTTC

D gene: TRBD2
J gene: TRBJ2-3
clone size: many
V gene: TRBV20-1
CDR3 protein: CSAFRREGTDTQYF
CDR3 DNA: TGCAGTGCTTTTCGTCGGGAGGGGACAGATACGCAGTATTTT

D gene: -
J gene: TRBJ1-1
clone size: -
V gene: TRBV5-8
CDR3 protein: CASSEVRGVKTEAFF
CDR3 DNA: TGTGCCAGCAGCGAAGTCAGGGGAGTTAAGACTGAAGCTTTCTTT

D gene: -
J gene: TRBJ1-1
clone size: few
V gene: TRBV3-1
CDR3 protein: CASSHSLDTEQGFF
CDR3 DNA: TGTGCCAGCAGCCACTCGCTGGACACCGAGCAGGGCTTCTTT

D gene: TRBD1
J gene: TRBJ2-1
clone size: -
V gene: TRBV5-1
CDR3 protein: CASSYTGGHEQFF
CDR3 DNA: TGCGCCAGCAGCTATACAGGGGGCCATGAGCAGTTCTTC

D gene: -
J gene: TRBJ2-7
clone size: -
V gene: TRBV28
CDR3 protein: CASSFQGLGEQYF
CDR3 DNA: TGTGCCAGCAGTTTTCAGGGGCTGGGGGAGCAGTACTTC

D gene: -
J gene: TRBJ2-1
clone size: -
V gene: TRBV12-3/TRBV12-4
CDR3 protein: CASSSPLVSEQFF
CDR3 DNA: TGTGCCAGCAGTTCGCCCTTAGTGTCTGAGCAGTTCTTC

D gene: -
J gene: TRBJ1-1
clone size: -
V gene: TRBV20-1
CDR3 protein: CSARDRWDHNTEAFF
CDR3 DNA: TGCAGTGCTAGAGATAGGTGGGACCATAACACTGAAGCTTTCTTT

D gene: -
J gene: TRBJ1-6
clone size: -
V gene: TRBV10-3
CDR3 protein: CASTDSNSPLHF
CDR3 DNA: TGTGCCAGTACGGACAGTAATTCACCCCTCCACTTT